These T cell receptor beta chains were read from a single sample in a study of human T cells and chemical hapten exposure. TCRdb called the RACE reads again in MiXCR, with one record for every CDR3 protein. This table has approximately 260,000 distinct CDR3 sequences, 7.7% appearing once. This sample comprised whole blood, obtained in connection with sensitization to the hapten diphenylcyclopropenone (DPC). The receptors stem from a man aged 18-30 years with alopecia areata. Some clones in this sample may be carry-over from other donors' samples. CDR3s include the opening cysteine and the closing phenylalanine or tryptophan. Fields, in order: V gene, D gene, J gene, clone size, CDR3 protein, CDR3 DNA. D genes are given only for firm matches. Expanded clones are given a class, and other clones once, few, many or no size at all.

TRBV6-1,-,TRBJ1-1,few,CASRVTETKGEAFF,TGTGCCAGCAGGGTGACGGAAACGAAGGGGGAAGCTTTCTTT
TRBV25-1,-,TRBJ1-2,many,CASSEGLYGYTF,TGTGCCAGCAGCGAGGGCCTCTATGGCTACACCTTC
TRBV15,-,TRBJ2-3,-,CATSREPVLDTQYF,TGTGCCACCAGCAGAGAACCGGTCTTAGATACGCAGTATTTT
TRBV29-1,-,TRBJ1-1,many,CSVEKGQNTEAFF,TGCAGCGTTGAAAAGGGGCAGAACACTGAAGCTTTCTTT
TRBV5-1,-,TRBJ2-7,few,CASSLGGPTGEQYF,TGCGCCAGCAGCTTAGGGGGGCCGACAGGCGAGCAGTACTTC
TRBV2,TRBD2,TRBJ2-5,-,CASGGLAASKTQYF,TGTGCCAGCGGTGGACTAGCGGCCTCGAAGACCCAGTACTTC
TRBV7-9,-,TRBJ2-5,many,CASSQGGQETQYF,TGTGCCAGCAGCCAAGGGGGCCAAGAGACCCAGTACTTC
TRBV6-6,TRBD1,TRBJ1-1,many,CASRGTADVAFF,TGTGCCAGCAGGGGGACAGCTGATGTCGCTTTCTTT
TRBV11-2,-,TRBJ2-2,few,CASSLGPAGLDTGELFF,TGTGCCAGCAGCTTAGGGCCCGCGGGGCTCGACACCGGGGAGCTGTTTTTT
TRBV29-1,TRBD1,TRBJ2-7,-,CSVQTGQGSYEQYF,TGCAGCGTTCAAACTGGACAGGGGTCCTACGAGCAGTACTTC
TRBV13,-,TRBJ1-1,-,CASSTGLQTEAFF,TGTGCCAGCAGCACGGGACTCCAGACTGAAGCTTTCTTT
TRBV9,-,TRBJ1-5,many,CASSVDSRGNQPQHF,TGTGCCAGCAGCGTAGACAGCCGTGGCAATCAGCCCCAGCATTTT
TRBV5-1,-,TRBJ2-3,-,CASSLTQDTQYF,TGCGCCAGCAGCCTCACCCAAGATACGCAGTATTTT
TRBV7-3,TRBD2,TRBJ2-7,-,CASSSGPSGFYEQYF,TGTGCCAGCAGTTCCGGGCCTAGCGGATTCTACGAGCAGTACTTC
TRBV7-2,-,TRBJ1-4,many,CASSLVGNLPNEKLFF,TGTGCCAGCAGCTTAGTGGGAAACCTCCCTAATGAAAAACTGTTTTTT
TRBV3-1,-,TRBJ2-7,-,CASSQEMDEQYF,TGTGCCAGCAGCCAAGAGATGGACGAGCAGTACTTC
TRBV24-1,TRBD1,TRBJ1-2,few,CATSGEDRVGYTF,TGTGCCACCAGTGGGGAGGACAGGGTCGGCTACACCTTC
TRBV12-5,-,TRBJ1-2,-,CASGPEVHGYTF,TGTGCTAGTGGCCCCGAGGTCCATGGCTACACCTTC
TRBV7-2,TRBD2,TRBJ2-1,-,CASSPGLAGARSYNEQFF,TGTGCCAGCAGCCCGGGACTAGCGGGGGCCCGCTCCTACAATGAGCAGTTCTTC
TRBV10-3,TRBD2,TRBJ2-5,-,CAISVGEGTQYF,TGTGCCATCAGCGTAGGGGAGGGGACCCAGTACTTC
TRBV24-1,TRBD2,TRBJ2-5,-,CATSDPGTSEETQYF,TGTGCCACCAGTGATCCCGGGACTAGCGAAGAGACCCAGTACTTC
TRBV7-9,-,TRBJ2-2,few,CASSFHVPNTGELFF,TGTGCCAGCAGCTTTCATGTCCCAAACACCGGGGAGCTGTTTTTT
TRBV28,-,TRBJ1-5,-,CASSFWGTDNSNQPQHF,TGTGCCAGCAGTTTTTGGGGAACAGATAATAGCAATCAGCCCCAGCATTTT
TRBV29-1,-,TRBJ2-3,few,CSVDRGATDTQYF,TGCAGCGTTGATCGGGGAGCCACAGATACGCAGTATTTT
TRBV6-1,-,TRBJ2-1,-,CASIKGVPDEQFF,TGTGCCAGCATTAAAGGTGTTCCGGATGAGCAGTTCTTC
TRBV5-5,-,TRBJ1-6,few,CASSFWQGGSPLHF,TGTGCCAGCAGCTTCTGGCAGGGTGGTTCACCCCTCCACTTT
TRBV6-5,TRBD1,TRBJ1-4,few,CASRRQGDNEKLFF,TGTGCCAGCAGACGACAGGGGGATAATGAAAAACTGTTTTTT
TRBV7-8,TRBD2,TRBJ2-1,-,CASSPTSGPHNEQFF,TGTGCCAGCAGCCCGACTAGCGGTCCTCATAATGAGCAGTTCTTC
TRBV29-1,TRBD1,TRBJ1-1,many,CSGDRETEAFF,TGCAGCGGCGACAGGGAGACTGAAGCTTTCTTT
TRBV20-1,-,TRBJ1-2,many,CSASTKNSNYGYTF,TGCAGTGCTAGTACCAAGAATTCTAACTATGGCTACACCTTC
TRBV6-2/TRBV6-3,TRBD2,TRBJ2-5,few,CASSRIMGLLKKETQYF,TGTGCCAGCAGTCGAATTATGGGACTACTAAAAAAAGAGACCCAGTACTTC
TRBV20-1,-,TRBJ1-6,few,CSARSYAGSYNSPLHF,TGCAGTGCTAGGTCATATGCGGGCTCCTATAATTCACCCCTCCACTTT
TRBV7-3,TRBD2,TRBJ2-3,-,CASSLTARGGALDTQYF,TGTGCCAGCAGCTTAACGGCCCGCGGGGGGGCTTTGGATACGCAGTATTTT
TRBV20-1,TRBD1,TRBJ1-2,-,CSAPDGLGTGQELYGYAF,TGCAGTGCGCCAGACGGTCTAGGGACAGGGCAAGAGCTCTATGGCTACGCCTTC
TRBV6-2/TRBV6-3,-,TRBJ1-6,few,CASSRDSGRGSSPLHF,TGTGCCAGCAGCCGAGATTCGGGCCGGGGGAGTTCACCCCTCCACTTT
TRBV10-1,-,TRBJ1-1,few,CASSAGTTEAFF,TGCGCCAGCAGTGCCGGGACCACTGAAGCTTTCTTT
TRBV7-9,TRBD1,TRBJ1-4,-,CASSPGTGLNEKLFF,TGTGCCAGCAGCCCCGGGACAGGCCTGAATGAAAAACTGTTTTTT